A selection of T cell receptor beta chains follows, all from one sample in a study of technical replicates of blood from a few donors. Repertoires were generated with immunoSEQ multiplex PCR, while TCRdb's copy carries only in-frame clones and drops some. The sample shows tens of thousands of clones, under 95% of them seen only once. Sequenced material: T cells isolated from PBMCs. The receptors come from a human donor in good health. Both conserved end residues are part of each CDR3. A D gene is named only where the DNA matches it firmly. Some rows mark clone size as missing; the rest say once, few, many or name a class of expanded clone.

J gene: TRBJ2-5; D gene: TRBD2; clone size: .; V gene: TRBV29-1; CDR3 DNA: TGCAGCGGGATAGCGGGCAACCAAGAGACCCAGTACTTC; CDR3 protein: CSGIAGNQETQYF
J gene: TRBJ2-1; D gene: TRBD1; clone size: .; V gene: TRBV4-1; CDR3 DNA: TGCGCCAGCAGCCAAGGAACAGGGGGCGGTGGGCAGTTCTTC; CDR3 protein: CASSQGTGGGGQFF
J gene: TRBJ1-3; D gene: .; clone size: .; V gene: TRBV11-2; CDR3 DNA: TGTGCCAGCAGGCGCCTTTCGGGGAGGACTGGAAACACCATATATTTT; CDR3 protein: CASRRLSGRTGNTIYF
J gene: TRBJ2-2; D gene: .; clone size: .; V gene: TRBV9; CDR3 DNA: TGTGCCAGCAGCTCCCAAAGTGCCCTGTCTAGCGTTGCCGGGGAGCTGTTTTTT; CDR3 protein: CASSSQSALSSVAGELFF
J gene: TRBJ2-7; D gene: TRBD1; clone size: .; V gene: TRBV29-1; CDR3 DNA: TGCAGCGTCATACCGGGACAGGCCTTGGACGAGCAGTACTTC; CDR3 protein: CSVIPGQALDEQYF
J gene: TRBJ1-2; D gene: .; clone size: .; V gene: TRBV29-1; CDR3 DNA: TGCAGCGCCGCAAACTACGGACAGCTACACTATGGCTACACCTTC; CDR3 protein: CSAANYGQLHYGYTF
J gene: TRBJ2-1; D gene: TRBD2; clone size: .; V gene: TRBV28; CDR3 DNA: TGTGCCAGCAGTGGGGGACTAGCGGGCTATGAGCAGTTCTTC; CDR3 protein: CASSGGLAGYEQFF
J gene: TRBJ2-5; D gene: .; clone size: .; V gene: TRBV5-4; CDR3 DNA: TGTGCCAGCAGCTTTAGGGGAGAGACCCAGTACTTC; CDR3 protein: CASSFRGETQYF
J gene: TRBJ2-7; D gene: TRBD1; clone size: .; V gene: TRBV4-1; CDR3 DNA: TGCGCCAGCAGCCCCTCGGGGACAGGAGTCGGCGAGCAGTACTTC; CDR3 protein: CASSPSGTGVGEQYF
J gene: TRBJ2-3; D gene: .; clone size: .; V gene: TRBV18; CDR3 DNA: TGTGCCAGCTCACCGCAGCGGAGCACAGATACGCAGTATTTT; CDR3 protein: CASSPQRSTDTQYF
J gene: TRBJ1-3; D gene: TRBD1; clone size: .; V gene: TRBV19; CDR3 DNA: TGTGCCAGTGGGGACAGGGGGCTGGTAGACACCATATATTTT; CDR3 protein: CASGDRGLVDTIYF
J gene: TRBJ1-1; D gene: .; clone size: .; V gene: TRBV13; CDR3 DNA: TGTGCCAGCAGCCGAACAGGGAGCACTGAAGCTTTCTTT; CDR3 protein: CASSRTGSTEAFF
J gene: TRBJ2-2; D gene: .; clone size: .; V gene: TRBV4-2; CDR3 DNA: TGTGCCAGCAGCCAAGCAGAGAACACCGGGGAGCTGTTTTTT; CDR3 protein: CASSQAENTGELFF
J gene: TRBJ2-7; D gene: .; clone size: .; V gene: TRBV7-9; CDR3 DNA: TGTGCCAGCAGCTTCGGATCAGGGGGGCCCTACGAGCAGTACTTC; CDR3 protein: CASSFGSGGPYEQYF
J gene: TRBJ1-2; D gene: TRBD1; clone size: once; V gene: TRBV9; CDR3 DNA: TGTGCCAGCAGCGTAGGTTTAATGAGGACAGGATATGGCTACACCTTC; CDR3 protein: CASSVGLMRTGYGYTF
J gene: TRBJ2-1; D gene: TRBD2; clone size: .; V gene: TRBV11-1; CDR3 DNA: TGTGCCAGCAGCCCACTGGGACTAGCGGCCAATGAGCAGTTCTTC; CDR3 protein: CASSPLGLAANEQFF
J gene: TRBJ1-1; D gene: .; clone size: .; V gene: TRBV18; CDR3 DNA: TGTGCCAGCTCACGACCGAAAAAGCTTGGGACTGACAACACTGAAGCTTTCTTT; CDR3 protein: CASSRPKKLGTDNTEAFF
J gene: TRBJ2-3; D gene: .; clone size: .; V gene: TRBV14; CDR3 DNA: TGTGCCAGCAGCCCTCTCATAGCAGATACGCAGTATTTT; CDR3 protein: CASSPLIADTQYF
J gene: TRBJ2-1; D gene: TRBD2; clone size: .; V gene: TRBV27; CDR3 DNA: TGTGCCAGCAGTATTAGCGGGGGGGCCTTTAATGAGCAGTTCTTC; CDR3 protein: CASSISGGAFNEQFF
J gene: TRBJ2-7; D gene: TRBD2; clone size: .; V gene: TRBV6-1; CDR3 DNA: TGTGCCAGCAGTGAAGGAGCGGGAGTTTTGTACGAGCAGTACTTC; CDR3 protein: CASSEGAGVLYEQYF
J gene: TRBJ2-2; D gene: TRBD1; clone size: .; V gene: TRBV2; CDR3 DNA: TGTGCCAGCATCGGACAGGGGGGGAACACCGGGGAGCTGTTTTTT; CDR3 protein: CASIGQGGNTGELFF
J gene: TRBJ2-1; D gene: TRBD1; clone size: .; V gene: TRBV11-3; CDR3 DNA: TGTGCCAGCAGTCCCACAGGGGGCTCCTACAATGAGCAGTTCTTC; CDR3 protein: CASSPTGGSYNEQFF
J gene: TRBJ2-2; D gene: TRBD1; clone size: .; V gene: TRBV2; CDR3 DNA: TGTGCCAGCAGTGACGGTTATGGGACAGGGGTCCAAAACACCGGGGAGCTGTTTTTT; CDR3 protein: CASSDGYGTGVQNTGELFF
J gene: TRBJ2-7; D gene: .; clone size: once; V gene: TRBV6-5; CDR3 DNA: TGTGCCAGCAGTTATACATATACCTACGAGCAGTACTTC; CDR3 protein: CASSYTYTYEQYF
J gene: TRBJ2-1; D gene: .; clone size: .; V gene: TRBV10-1; CDR3 DNA: TGCGCCAGCAGTTCAGGGAATCCCTACAATGAGCAGTTCTTC; CDR3 protein: CASSSGNPYNEQFF
J gene: TRBJ2-7; D gene: .; clone size: once; V gene: TRBV5-1; CDR3 DNA: TGCGCCAGCAGCTTGAGGGGGTTTCCCTCCTACGAGCAGTACTTC; CDR3 protein: CASSLRGFPSYEQYF
J gene: TRBJ1-1; D gene: TRBD1; clone size: .; V gene: TRBV14; CDR3 DNA: TGTGCCAGCAGTCATGCCGGCCTTGACAGGGAGAACACTGAAGCTTTCTTT; CDR3 protein: CASSHAGLDRENTEAFF
J gene: TRBJ2-3; D gene: TRBD1; clone size: .; V gene: TRBV11-3; CDR3 DNA: TGTGCCAGCAGCCCTTGGACAGGGAGCACAGATACGCAGTATTTT; CDR3 protein: CASSPWTGSTDTQYF
J gene: TRBJ2-7; D gene: .; clone size: once; V gene: TRBV28; CDR3 DNA: TGTGCCAGCAGTTTCGCTAGCGACAAACCCTACGAGCAGTACTTC; CDR3 protein: CASSFASDKPYEQYF
J gene: TRBJ1-2; D gene: .; clone size: .; V gene: TRBV2; CDR3 DNA: TGTGCCAGCAGTTTAATATTCCTTCCTCTTGGCCCCAACTATGGCTACACCTTC; CDR3 protein: CASSLIFLPLGPNYGYTF
J gene: TRBJ2-1; D gene: TRBD1; clone size: .; V gene: TRBV29-1; CDR3 DNA: TGCAGCGTTGAAGGACAGGGACCCTACAATGAGCAGTTCTTC; CDR3 protein: CSVEGQGPYNEQFF
J gene: TRBJ2-7; D gene: .; clone size: once; V gene: TRBV7-9; CDR3 DNA: TGTGCCAGCAGCTTCCTGGTAGGTGGGAGCTCCTACGAGCAGTACTTC; CDR3 protein: CASSFLVGGSSYEQYF
J gene: TRBJ2-1; D gene: TRBD2; clone size: .; V gene: TRBV28; CDR3 DNA: TGTGCCAGCAGTCGGGGGAGCGGGGGGCCCCAGTTCTTC; CDR3 protein: CASSRGSGGPQFF
J gene: TRBJ2-5; D gene: .; clone size: .; V gene: TRBV12-2; CDR3 DNA: TGTGCAAGTCGCTTAGCGATAGGGGGGGCCACAGAGACCCAGTACTTC; CDR3 protein: CASRLAIGGATETQYF
J gene: TRBJ2-7; D gene: TRBD2; clone size: .; V gene: TRBV9; CDR3 DNA: TGTGCCAGCAGCGTAGAAGCGGGGAACTCCTACGAGCAGTACTTC; CDR3 protein: CASSVEAGNSYEQYF
J gene: TRBJ1-1; D gene: .; clone size: once; V gene: TRBV5-1; CDR3 DNA: TGCGCCAGCAGCGGCGGACAGTTCCGTATCGGGTCCACTGAAGCTTTCTTT; CDR3 protein: CASSGGQFRIGSTEAFF
J gene: TRBJ1-5; D gene: .; clone size: .; V gene: TRBV6-6; CDR3 DNA: TGTGCCAGCAGTTACTACCCCCAGGGTGGAAATCAGCCCCAGCATTTT; CDR3 protein: CASSYYPQGGNQPQHF